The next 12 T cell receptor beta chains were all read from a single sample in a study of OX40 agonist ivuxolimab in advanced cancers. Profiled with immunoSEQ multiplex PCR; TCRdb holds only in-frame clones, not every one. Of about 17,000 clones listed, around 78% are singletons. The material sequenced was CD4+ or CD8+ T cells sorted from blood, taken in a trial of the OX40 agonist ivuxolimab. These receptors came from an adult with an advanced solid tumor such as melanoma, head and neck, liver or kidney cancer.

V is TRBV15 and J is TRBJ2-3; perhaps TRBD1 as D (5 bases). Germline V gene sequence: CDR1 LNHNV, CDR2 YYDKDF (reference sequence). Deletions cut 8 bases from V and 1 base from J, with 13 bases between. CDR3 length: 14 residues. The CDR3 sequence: CATERQLGTDTQYF. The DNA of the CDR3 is TGTGCCACCGAAAGACAGCTCGGCACAGATACGCAGTATTTT.

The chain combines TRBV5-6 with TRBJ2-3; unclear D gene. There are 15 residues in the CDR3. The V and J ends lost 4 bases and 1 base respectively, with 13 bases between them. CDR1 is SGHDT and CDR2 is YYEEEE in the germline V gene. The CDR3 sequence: CASSVRRTGTDTQYF. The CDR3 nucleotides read TGTGCCAGCAGCGTGCGACGGACGGGCACAGATACGCAGTATTTT.

The CDR3 sequence: CASSPPGQGAYEQYF. CDR3 in DNA: TGTGCCAGCAGCCCCCCGGGACAGGGGGCTTACGAGCAGTACTTC. This chain uses TRBV11-3 with TRBJ2-7, with TRBD1 matching over 12 bases. The CDR3 consists of 15 residues. Trimming removed 5 bases from V and 4 bases from J; junction bases left unmatched: 6. The germline V gene has CDR1 SGHNT and CDR2 YENEEA.

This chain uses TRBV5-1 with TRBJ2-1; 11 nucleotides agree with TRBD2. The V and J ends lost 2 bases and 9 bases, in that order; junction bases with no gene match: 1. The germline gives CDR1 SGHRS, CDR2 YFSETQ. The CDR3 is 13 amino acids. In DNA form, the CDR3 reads TGCGCCAGCAGCTTTAGCGGGAGGGGTGAGCAGTTCTTC. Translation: CASSFSGRGEQFF.

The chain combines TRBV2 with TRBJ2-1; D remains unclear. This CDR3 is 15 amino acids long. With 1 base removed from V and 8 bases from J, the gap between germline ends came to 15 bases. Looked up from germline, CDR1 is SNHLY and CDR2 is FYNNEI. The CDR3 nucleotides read TGTGCCAGCAGTGAAGGACCTGGAGCTAAGGATGAGCAGTTCTTC. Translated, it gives CASSEGPGAKDEQFF. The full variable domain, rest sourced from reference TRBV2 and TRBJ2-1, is EPEVTQTPSHQVTQMGQEVILRCVPISNHLYFYWYRQILGQKVEFLVSFYNNEISEKSEIFDDQFSVERPDGSNFTLKIRSTKLEDSAMYFCASSEGPGAKDEQFFGPGTRLTVL.

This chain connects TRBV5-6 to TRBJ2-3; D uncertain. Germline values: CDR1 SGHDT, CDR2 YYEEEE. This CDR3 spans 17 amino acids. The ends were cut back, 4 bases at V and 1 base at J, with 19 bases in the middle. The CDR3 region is CASSKSRADRGTDTQYF. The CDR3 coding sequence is TGTGCCAGCAGCAAGAGTAGGGCAGACCGAGGCACAGATACGCAGTATTTT.

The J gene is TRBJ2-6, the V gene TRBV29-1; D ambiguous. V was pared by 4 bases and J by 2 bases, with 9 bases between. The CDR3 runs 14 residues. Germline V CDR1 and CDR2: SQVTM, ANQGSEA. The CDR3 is CSVAGGTGANVLTF. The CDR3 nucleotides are TGCAGCGTTGCGGGTGGTACTGGGGCCAACGTCCTGACTTTC.

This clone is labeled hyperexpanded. Here the CDR3 DNA reads TGTGCCAGCAGCTTGCTCGGGGATGAGCAGTTCTTC. It translates to CASSLLGDEQFF. The rearrangement joins TRBV13 to TRBJ2-1, with D possibly matching TRBD2 (5 bases). V was trimmed by 3 bases and J by 8 bases, leaving 8 bases between them. CDR3 length equals 12 residues. Germline V gene lookup returns CDR1 PRHDT and CDR2 FYEKMQ (reference sequence).

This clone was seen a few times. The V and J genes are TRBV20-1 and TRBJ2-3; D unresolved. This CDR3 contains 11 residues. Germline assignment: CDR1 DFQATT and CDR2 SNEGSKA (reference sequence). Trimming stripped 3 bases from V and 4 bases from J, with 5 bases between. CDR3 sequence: CSASIPDTQYF. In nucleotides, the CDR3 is TGCAGTGCTAGTATCCCAGATACGCAGTATTTT.

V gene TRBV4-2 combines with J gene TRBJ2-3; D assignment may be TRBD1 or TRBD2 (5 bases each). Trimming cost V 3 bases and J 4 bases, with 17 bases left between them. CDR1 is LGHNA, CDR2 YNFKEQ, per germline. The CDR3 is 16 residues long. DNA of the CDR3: TGTGCCAGCAGCCAGGAACTCCGGGACCCTGCAGATACGCAGTATTTT. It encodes CASSQELRDPADTQYF.

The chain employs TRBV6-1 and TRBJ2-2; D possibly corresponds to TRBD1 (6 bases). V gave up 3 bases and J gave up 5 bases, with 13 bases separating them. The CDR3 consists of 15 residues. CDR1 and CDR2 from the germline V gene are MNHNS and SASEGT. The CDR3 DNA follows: TGTGCCAGCAGTGACGGGGACATGGTGACCGGGGAGCTGTTTTTT. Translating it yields CASSDGDMVTGELFF.

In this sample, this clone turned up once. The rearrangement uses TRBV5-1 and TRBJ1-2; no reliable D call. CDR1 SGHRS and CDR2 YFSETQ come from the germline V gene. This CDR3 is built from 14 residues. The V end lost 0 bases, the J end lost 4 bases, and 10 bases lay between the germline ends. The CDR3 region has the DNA TGCGCCAGCAGCTTGGGCGGCGGGATCTATGGCTACACCTTC. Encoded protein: CASSLGGGIYGYTF.